The 7 T cell receptor beta chains below were found in one sample sequenced in a study of shared T cell receptors in the human thymus. The assay was immunoSEQ multiplex PCR, and TCRdb's table has in-frame clones only and misses some. The repertoire consists of approximately 580,000 clones, with around 82% occurring once and the leading ten covering more than 0.01%. This sample was shared with a second study, whose subject was human thymus T cells.

Sequencing was performed on thymocytes. The receptors were sampled from a boy under three years old with a congenital heart defect.

The chain links TRBV30 to TRBJ2-3; 10 nucleotides align to TRBD2. The germline V gene encodes CDR1 GTSNPN and CDR2 SVGIG (reference sequence). The CDR3 spans 16 residues. V dropped 1 base and J dropped 3; count of bases not matched to a gene: 7. DNA of the CDR3: TGTGCCTGGAGTGAGTACCGTAGCGGGAGGACAGATACGCAGTATTTT. It yields the protein CAWSEYRSGRTDTQYF. The full variable domain, its missing parts supplied by reference TRBV30 and TRBJ2-3, is SQTIHQWPATLVQPVGSPLSLECTVEGTSNPNLYWYRQAAGRGLQLLFYSVGIGQISSEVPQNLSASRPQDRQFILSSKKLLLSDSGFYLCAWSEYRSGRTDTQYFGPGTRLTVL.

This chain uses TRBV15 with TRBJ1-1; maybe TRBD1 (6 bases). V was cut by 3 bases and J by 3 bases, with 8 bases left in between. The CDR3 totals 13 residues. CDR1 is LNHNV, CDR2 YYDKDF, per germline (reference sequence). The CDR3 reads CATSSRTDTEAFF. Written as DNA, the CDR3 is TGTGCCACCAGCAGTCGGACAGACACTGAAGCTTTCTTT. The full variable domain, its missing parts supplied by reference TRBV15 and TRBJ1-1, is DAMVIQNPRYQVTQFGKPVTLSCSQTLNHNVMYWYQQKSSQAPKLLFHYYDKDFNNEADTPDNFQSRRPNTSFCFLDIRSPGLGDTAMYLCATSSRTDTEAFFGQGTRLTVV.

The chain is built from TRBV30 and TRBJ2-7, with unresolved D. This CDR3 contains 15 residues. Germline assignment: CDR1 GTSNPN and CDR2 SVGIG (reference sequence). Trimming pared 0 bases from V and 0 bases from J, leaving 12 bases between. CDR3 residues: CAWSVLVRSSYEQYF. In DNA, the CDR3 is TGTGCCTGGAGTGTACTGGTGCGAAGCTCCTACGAGCAGTACTTC.

The rearrangement joins TRBV18 to TRBJ2-1, with 7 bases identical to TRBD2. This CDR3 is built from 14 residues. Trimming removed 2 bases from V and 5 bases from J; junction bases left unmatched: 3. Germline V lookup: CDR1 KGHSH, CDR2 LQKENI. This chain's CDR3 is CASSPGLGDNEQFF. The DNA of the CDR3 is TGTGCCAGCTCACCAGGACTAGGCGACAATGAGCAGTTCTTC.

This chain joins TRBV23-1 and TRBJ2-1; tentative D call: TRBD1 (6 bases). TRBV23-1 is classed as an ORF, of uncertain function. The CDR3 extends over 16 amino acids. V lost 8 bases to trimming and J lost 3 bases, with 20 bases between them. The CDR3 loop reads CASLLLGGVVYNEQFF. The DNA for the CDR3 is TGCGCCAGCCTCCTCCTAGGGGGAGTCGTCTACAATGAGCAGTTCTTC.

The gene calls are TRBV2 and TRBJ2-2; 8 bases map to TRBD1. Germline V lookup: CDR1 SNHLY, CDR2 FYNNEI. J gave up 4 bases and V 6 bases, and 19 bases lay outside the gene matches. This CDR3 comprises 19 residues. CDR3 nucleotides: TGTGCCAGCAGCCCTAAACACTCGACAGGGGACGGAGCCACCGGGGAGCTGTTTTTT. Translating gives CASSPKHSTGDGATGELFF.

This sequence joins TRBV18 and TRBJ2-4, with D perhaps matching TRBD2 (5 bases). The V gene's germline CDR1 is KGHSH and CDR2 LQKENI. There are 15 residues in the CDR3. The germline V and J ends were trimmed by 0 bases and 9 bases, with 15 bases remaining between them. CDR3 amino acids: CASSPPEDPRGIQYF. In nucleotides, the CDR3 is TGTGCCAGCTCACCACCGGAGGACCCCCGAGGCATTCAGTACTTC.